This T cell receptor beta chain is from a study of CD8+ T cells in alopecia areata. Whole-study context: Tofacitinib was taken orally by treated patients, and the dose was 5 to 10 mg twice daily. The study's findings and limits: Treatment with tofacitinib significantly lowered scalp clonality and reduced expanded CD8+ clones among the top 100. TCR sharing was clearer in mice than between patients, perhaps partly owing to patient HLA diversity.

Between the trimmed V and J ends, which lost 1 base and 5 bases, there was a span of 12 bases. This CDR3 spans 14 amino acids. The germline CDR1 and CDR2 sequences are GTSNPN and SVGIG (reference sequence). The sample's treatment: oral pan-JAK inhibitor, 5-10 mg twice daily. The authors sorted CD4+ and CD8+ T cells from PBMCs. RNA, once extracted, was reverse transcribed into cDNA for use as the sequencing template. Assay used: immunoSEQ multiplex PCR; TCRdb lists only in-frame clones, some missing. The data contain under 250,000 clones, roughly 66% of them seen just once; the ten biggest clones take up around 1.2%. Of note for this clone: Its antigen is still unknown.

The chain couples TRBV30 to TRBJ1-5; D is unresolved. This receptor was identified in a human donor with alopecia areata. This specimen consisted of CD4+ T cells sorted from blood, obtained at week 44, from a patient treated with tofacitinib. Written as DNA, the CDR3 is TGTGCCTGGAGTGCCTTAGGAACGGATCAGCCCCAGCATTTT. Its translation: CAWSALGTDQPQHF.